The present T cell receptor beta chain was sequenced within a study of regulatory T cells in long-lasting Graves disease. The study, taken as a whole, reports: Persistent disease favored TRBV28, TRBJ1-2 and TRBJ2-5. Persistent Graves' cases showed lower TCR diversity than newly diagnosed cases.

Indicated time point: persistent/refractory GD, antithyroid drugs over 5 years with positive TRAb. Preparation of the TCR library used RNA extracted from PBMCs. Through Arm-PCR of CDR3 regions and iRepertoire HTBI primers, TCR beta libraries were built. TCRdb fed the multiplex PCR reads into MiXCR, producing one record per CDR3 protein. The repertoire has about 660,000 distinct CDR3 sequences, about 30% of them found once; the top ten carry about two fifths. This CDR3 region has 15 residues. Trimming cost V 1 base and J 6 bases; bases outside gene matches: 8. The germline CDR1 and CDR2 sequences are DFQATT and SNEGSKA (reference sequence). For this clonotype: Its target is unknown.

The TCR comes from a female donor with Graves disease. V gene TRBV20-1 combines with J gene TRBJ1-4; 7 bases line up with TRBD1. The material was peripheral blood mononuclear cells (PBMCs), obtained when the disease was refractory, from a patient treated with antithyroid drugs. In DNA form, the CDR3 reads TGCAGTGCTAGAGGCGGGACAGAAGATTATGAAAAACTGTTTTTT. Translating it yields CSARGGTEDYEKLFF.